This T cell receptor beta chain was captured in a study of beta chain features in type 1 diabetes. Study at large: The patients were much like the healthy donors in age, gender and cell yields. Investigators examined 85 million to 110 million sorted cells across all samples.

From germline, CDR1 is MDHEN and CDR2 SYDVKM. The CDR3 totals 14 residues. Unmatched junction bases numbered 10, after V lost 8 bases and J lost 5 bases. As every portion of the isolated RNA was reverse transcribed, the sequencing read expressed TCRB transcripts. Generated by immunoSEQ multiplex PCR, the TCRdb table keeps only in-frame clones and is missing some. The sample lists under 400,000 clones, 15% to 20% occurring once. Whole-study findings and limits: It was not settled here whether HLA type affects TCRB rearrangement.

In regard to this clone: Its specificity is unknown.

Specimen: naive CD4+ T cells from blood. The receptor was derived from a woman under 30 in good health. The chain carries TRBV28 and TRBJ2-7; 9 nucleotides match TRBD2. CDR3 sequence (DNA): TGTGCCAGCGAGAGAGGCGGGAGGGCAAACGAGCAGTACTTC. Translation gives CASERGGRANEQYF.